These 20 T cell receptor beta chains originate from one sample sequenced in a study of blood T cell repertoires in COVID-19 (dated by TCRdb to the early 2020s). The library was prepared using the immunoSEQ multiplex PCR assay. The table comes from immuneACCESS by way of TCRdb, which keeps in-frame sequences with V and J called. Part of the clones is missing from these tables; in studies checked, under half for an unresolved V gene and the rest for unknown reasons. In this sample the table shows approximately 200,000 clones, approximately 80% of which occur a single time. The leading ten clones occupy under 2% of the sample. Sequencing used PBMCs or T cells enriched from blood (not recorded which). The receptor source for this set is a man in his sixties who had recovered from COVID-19.

This chain joins TRBV2 and TRBJ1-1, with a possible D match to TRBD1 (5 bases). Germline V lookup: CDR1 SNHLY, CDR2 FYNNEI. The CDR3 is 12 amino acids. Trimming shortened V by 6 bases and J by 8 bases, and 13 bases separated the two germline ends. In DNA form, the CDR3 reads TGTGCCAGCAGAATGGACGGGGGGGAAGCTTTCTTT. This gives the protein CASRMDGGEAFF.

This clone was seen only once. The J gene is TRBJ2-7, the V gene TRBV5-3; 10 positions match TRBD1. TRBV5-3 is an ORF, with its function uncertain. Trimming took 4 bases from V and 3 from J; bases not matched to a gene: 13. CDR3 length: 17 residues. In nucleotides, the CDR3 is TGTGCCAGAAGCCCGGGGGGAGGGACAGGGGTTTACTACGAGCAGTACTTC. Translating it yields CARSPGGGTGVYYEQYF.

The J gene is TRBJ2-2, the V gene TRBV6-6; 9 bases align to TRBD1. The CDR3 has 15 residues. Trimming at V came to 6 bases and at J to 3 bases, leaving 5 bases not matched to a gene. CDR1 is MNHNY, CDR2 SVGAGI, per germline (reference sequence). CDR3: CASSRGQGYTGELFF. The CDR3 nucleotides are TGTGCCAGCAGCCGGGGACAGGGTTACACCGGGGAGCTGTTTTTT.

The V call is TRBV29-1, the J call TRBJ2-6, with 9 bases matching TRBD1. The CDR3 has 16 amino acids. CDR1 is SQVTM, CDR2 ANQGSEA, per germline. V was pared by 6 bases and J by 0 bases, with 6 bases of the junction left unmatched. CDR3 sequence (DNA): TGCAGCGTGGGGACAGGGTATTTCTCTGGGGCCAACGTCCTGACTTTC. This sequence encodes CSVGTGYFSGANVLTF.

The V call is TRBV24-1, the J call TRBJ2-1; 15 bases are shared with TRBD2. The germline V gene encodes CDR1 KGHDR and CDR2 SFDVKD. This CDR3 has 16 amino acids. The junction had 3 bases not matched to a gene; V was cut back by 4 bases and J by 6 bases. CDR3 bases: TGTGCCACCAGTGACTGGACTAGCGGGGGGGCCAATGAGCAGTTCTTC. Amino acid sequence: CATSDWTSGGANEQFF.

This chain connects TRBV27 to TRBJ2-5; D might be TRBD1 (5 bases). The CDR3 spans 15 residues. Trimming took 5 bases from V and 4 from J, leaving 17 bases between them. The germline CDR1 and CDR2 sequences are MNHEY and SMNVEV (reference sequence). The DNA of the CDR3 is TGTGCCAGCAGTCAGTCTTCAGGGTCGCGAGAGACCCAGTACTTC. It specifies CASSQSSGSRETQYF.

The V and J genes are TRBV3-1 (or the pseudogene TRBV3-2) and TRBJ1-6; perhaps TRBD1 as D (5 bases). V was shortened by 1 base and J by 7 bases, with 11 bases between the two germline ends. Germline CDR1 reads LGHDT; CDR2 reads YNNKEL (reference sequence). The length of the CDR3 is 15 residues. CDR3 in amino acids: CASSQGRQLNSPLHF. The CDR3 DNA reads as TGTGCCAGCAGCCAAGGGCGACAGCTCAATTCACCCCTCCACTTT.

The chain has TRBV27 and TRBJ2-3, with 15 nucleotides matching TRBD2. CDR1 is MNHEY, CDR2 SMNVEV, per germline (reference sequence). V lost 6 bases, J lost 0 bases, and 13 bases stayed unmatched. The CDR3 sequence is 20 residues long. This chain's CDR3 is CASSAGTSGGLLPSTDTQYF. The CDR3 region has the DNA TGTGCCAGCAGCGCCGGGACTAGCGGGGGGCTGCTACCTAGCACAGATACGCAGTATTTT.

This clone occurred once. The chain combines TRBV7-9 with TRBJ1-2; D might be TRBD1 (6 bases). There are 15 residues in the CDR3. Germline V lookup: CDR1 SEHNR, CDR2 FQNEAQ (reference sequence). V was trimmed by 5 bases and J by 1 base, leaving 14 bases between them. CDR3 coding DNA: TGTGCCAGCAGCCCCGGACAGAATGATAACTATGGCTACACCTTC. Translated: CASSPGQNDNYGYTF.

This chain links TRBV3-1 (or the pseudogene TRBV3-2) with TRBJ1-1, with 11 bases fitting TRBD1. CDR3 size: 15 residues. Germline CDR1 reads LGHDT; CDR2 reads YNNKEL (reference sequence). Germline trimming cut 6 bases from V and 4 bases from J; bases unmatched to any gene: 7. The CDR3 coding sequence is TGTGCCAGCAGATTTGGACAGGGGGCCGCCACTGAAGCTTTCTTT. Its protein is CASRFGQGAATEAFF.

The V and J genes are TRBV29-1 and TRBJ2-3; perhaps TRBD2 as D (6 bases). Trimming took 4 bases from V and 0 from J, leaving 17 bases between them. There are 16 residues in the CDR3. The germline gives CDR1 SQVTM, CDR2 ANQGSEA. This chain's CDR3 is CSVGLHRGSSTDTQYF. CDR3 bases: TGCAGCGTTGGACTACATCGGGGGTCGAGCACAGATACGCAGTATTTT.

This chain's CDR3 is CASSLLEGQGNTEAFF. CDR3 bases: TGTGCCAGCAGCCTCTTAGAAGGACAGGGCAACACTGAAGCTTTCTTT. The V call is TRBV7-9, the J call TRBJ1-1; TRBD1 matches at 8 bases. The CDR3 is 16 amino acids. The V segment lost 5 bases and the J segment 2 bases; nucleotides outside the gene matches: 10. Germline values: CDR1 SEHNR, CDR2 FQNEAQ (reference sequence). The variable domain in full, with the rest retrieved from reference TRBV7-9 and TRBJ1-1, is DTGVSQNPRHKITKRGQNVTFRCDPISEHNRLYWYRQTLGQGPEFLTYFQNEAQLEKSRLLSDRFSAERPKGSFSTLEIQRTEQGDSAMYLCASSLLEGQGNTEAFFGQGTRLTVV.

The CDR3 sequence is CATSLSGWSNEKLFF. DNA of the CDR3: TGTGCCACCAGCCTCTCAGGGTGGTCTAATGAAAAACTGTTTTTT. The rearrangement joins TRBV15 to TRBJ1-4, with D tentatively TRBD1 (5 bases). Germline V gives CDR1 LNHNV, CDR2 YYDKDF (reference sequence). The length of the CDR3 is 15 residues. Trimming left V 5 bases short and J 3 bases short, with 13 bases between.

The chain has TRBV11-3 and TRBJ2-1; D might be TRBD1 (5 bases). Trimming removed 1 base from V and 4 bases from J, with 8 bases in between. Looked up from germline, CDR1 is SGHNT and CDR2 is YENEEA. This CDR3 has 14 residues. CDR3: CASSLAGPYNEQFF. In DNA, the CDR3 is TGTGCCAGCAGCTTAGCAGGGCCGTACAATGAGCAGTTCTTC.

The chain employs TRBV6-5 and TRBJ1-2, with D uncertain. CDR1 is MNHEY, CDR2 SVGAGI, per germline. The V and J ends lost 0 bases and 8 bases respectively, with 10 bases between them. The CDR3 spans 13 residues. The CDR3 sequence: CASSYSPGAGYTF. Written as DNA, the CDR3 is TGTGCCAGCAGTTACTCCCCGGGAGCGGGCTACACCTTC.

The rearrangement links TRBV11-2 to TRBJ2-5; 10 bases agree with TRBD1. This CDR3 has 15 residues. The J segment lost 5 bases and the V segment lost 1 base, leaving 4 bases of the junction unmatched. Germline V gene lookup returns CDR1 SGHAT and CDR2 FQNNGV. The CDR3 here is CASSLAGTGEETQYF. CDR3 sequence (DNA): TGTGCCAGCAGCTTAGCCGGGACAGGGGAGGAGACCCAGTACTTC.

V usage is TRBV7-8 and J usage is TRBJ1-2; a weak D match, TRBD1 (6 bases). In germline, CDR1 is SGHVS, CDR2 FQNEAQ. V lost 1 base to trimming and J lost 5 bases, with 11 bases between them. The CDR3 covers 14 residues. The CDR3 spells CASSLGGGLYGYTF. The CDR3 DNA sequence: TGTGCCAGCAGCTTAGGTGGGGGCTTATATGGCTACACCTTC.

There are a few counts of this clone. The chain joins TRBV2 to TRBJ1-5; D is undetermined. V lost 7 bases to trimming and J lost 5 bases, with 12 bases between them. Germline CDR1 and CDR2: SNHLY and FYNNEI. The CDR3 totals 13 residues. The CDR3, as DNA: TGTGCCAGCACCCTTGAGGGCCATCAGCCCCAGCATTTT. Its protein is CASTLEGHQPQHF. Full variable domain (remainder filled in from reference TRBV2 and TRBJ1-5): EPEVTQTPSHQVTQMGQEVILRCVPISNHLYFYWYRQILGQKVEFLVSFYNNEISEKSEIFDDQFSVERPDGSNFTLKIRSTKLEDSAMYFCASTLEGHQPQHFGDGTRLSIL.

This chain joins TRBV7-2 and TRBJ2-7; 8 positions match TRBD2. V was pared by 6 bases and J by 2 bases, with 6 bases of the junction left unmatched. Germline V gene lookup returns CDR1 SGHTA and CDR2 FQGNSA. The CDR3 has 14 amino acids. Written as DNA, the CDR3 is TGTGCCAGCAGATCGGCGGGGGGTCCCTACGAGCAGTACTTC. This codes for CASRSAGGPYEQYF.

The chain has TRBV19 and TRBJ1-4; tentatively, D is TRBD1 (5 bases). The CDR3 is 15 amino acids. Germline CDR1 LNHDA, CDR2 SQIVND (reference sequence). Trimming took 5 bases from V and 6 from J, leaving 16 bases between them. In nucleotides, the CDR3 is TGTGCCAGTAGTGACCCGAAGGGAGGGGATGAAAAACTGTTTTTT. Amino acids: CASSDPKGGDEKLFF.